This note documents a single T cell receptor (beta chain) sequence. Its antigen is still unknown. With molecular barcodes, quantitative 5'-RACE was used to make the TCR beta libraries. TCRdb called the 5' RACE reads again in MiXCR, with one record for every CDR3 protein. The table records 150,000 to 200,000 distinct CDR3 sequences, 11% of them present only once. The sample belongs to a study of CD8 T cells in ankylosing spondylitis. Study observations and caveats: Relatively rare in peripheral blood, disease-linked clones were also CD8+. Made up of about eight highly homologous variants, a TCR beta motif appeared characteristic of ankylosing spondylitis blood. Reports of some motif variants in reactive arthritis synovial fluid and blood predate this one.

CDR3 length: 13 residues. With 7 bases clipped from V and 8 bases from J, the junction kept 5 bases outside the gene matches. CDR1 and CDR2 from the germline V gene are MNHNS and SASEGT. The rearrangement uses TRBV6-1 and TRBJ1-4; TRBD1 aligns across 9 bases. Sequences were obtained from blood, either unsorted or a sorted T cell fraction (not recorded which). This receptor was taken from a male donor with ankylosing spondylitis or in good health (not recorded which). The DNA for the CDR3 is TGTGCCAGCAAGAACAGGGGGCTAGAAAAACTGTTTTTT. Its protein is CASKNRGLEKLFF.